What follows are 31 T cell receptor beta chains derived from one specimen sequenced in a study of CD8+ T cells in alopecia areata. The sequencing template was cDNA reverse transcribed from extracted RNA. Assay: immunoSEQ multiplex PCR; the TCRdb copy retains only in-frame clones and omits some. Of fewer than 250,000 clones in the sample, around two fifths were seen once. The treatment here: oral pan-JAK inhibitor, 5-10 mg twice daily. This material consisted of CD4+ T cells sorted from blood, taken around week 36, from a patient treated with tofacitinib. These TCRs come from a human donor with alopecia areata.

This clone was counted once. The CDR3 sequence: CASIPGGDYNEQFF. The CDR3 nucleotides read TGTGCCAGCATCCCTGGGGGGGATTACAATGAGCAGTTCTTC. The genes are TRBV28 and TRBJ2-1, with 7 bases that match TRBD2. Germline V gene lookup returns CDR1 MDHEN and CDR2 SYDVKM. After removal of 7 bases from V and 4 bases from J, the junction contained 7 bases not matched to a gene. The CDR3 has 14 residues.

The chain combines TRBV5-1 with TRBJ2-5; D is perhaps TRBD1 (6 bases). Trimming left V 4 bases short and J 1 base short, with 11 bases between. The germline V gene has CDR1 SGHRS and CDR2 YFSETQ. This CDR3 comprises 14 residues. The CDR3 coding sequence is TGCGCCAGCAGCCCTGGACAGCTCCAAGAGACCCAGTACTTC. It is translated as CASSPGQLQETQYF.

The sample holds a few counts of this clone. The chain carries TRBV29-1 and TRBJ2-7; D remains unclear. Germline CDR1 is SQVTM and CDR2 is ANQGSEA. The germline V and J ends were trimmed by 5 bases and 6 bases, with 17 bases remaining between them. The CDR3 sequence is 13 residues long. For the CDR3, the DNA is TGCAGCGTTACCTTGCCCGGAAGATCCGAGCAGTACTTC. It translates to CSVTLPGRSEQYF.

This clone has a handful of counts. The rearrangement joins TRBV7-6 to TRBJ2-3; weak D call: TRBD2 (6 bases). Germline V gene sequence: CDR1 SGHVS, CDR2 FNYEAQ. This CDR3 contains 15 residues. Trimming removed 7 bases from V and 5 bases from J, with 19 bases in between. For the CDR3, the DNA is TGTGCCAGCACCCCCCTAGGCGGGACGGTAGATACGCAGTATTTT. Translated: CASTPLGGTVDTQYF.

The chain uses TRBV30 and TRBJ2-7; either TRBD1 or TRBD2 may supply D (5 bases each). V lost 2 bases and J 6 bases, leaving 14 bases between the germline ends. Germline CDR1 reads GTSNPN; CDR2 reads SVGIG (reference sequence). CDR3 length equals 13 residues. CDR3 sequence: CAWSQGVRGEQYF. DNA of the CDR3: TGTGCCTGGAGTCAGGGCGTCCGGGGCGAGCAGTACTTC.

The rearrangement links TRBV29-1 to TRBJ2-1; D unclear. Between the trimmed V and J ends, which lost 7 bases and 0 bases, there was a span of 16 bases. This CDR3 is 15 amino acids long. Per the germline V gene, CDR1 is SQVTM and CDR2 is ANQGSEA. In DNA, the CDR3 is TGCAGCGCCAAAGATATCCCGAGCTCCTACAATGAGCAGTTCTTC. This gives the protein CSAKDIPSSYNEQFF.

In this sample, this clone turned up a few times. The chain has TRBV29-1 and TRBJ2-7; D possibly corresponds to TRBD2 (5 bases). The CDR3 consists of 12 residues. Germline V gene data show CDR1 as SQVTM and CDR2 as ANQGSEA. Deletions cut 6 bases from V and 4 bases from J, with 13 bases between. CDR3 residues: CSVVVRAYEQYF. The CDR3 nucleotides are TGCAGCGTCGTGGTGAGGGCATACGAGCAGTACTTC.

Note on this clone: Other DNA sequences in this specimen translate into the identical CDR3. This rearrangement joins TRBV11-3 to TRBJ2-7; no reliable D call. This CDR3 is built from 13 residues. Trimming took off 3 bases at V and 0 bases at J, with 6 bases between the two ends. Germline lookup yields CDR1 SGHNT and CDR2 YENEEA. CDR3 amino acids: CASSLESSYEQYF. The DNA of the CDR3 is TGTGCCAGCAGCTTGGAAAGCTCCTACGAGCAGTACTTC.

V and J are TRBV2 and TRBJ2-3, with D perhaps matching TRBD1 or TRBD2 (5 bases each). V was pared by 8 bases and J by 0 bases, with 15 bases between. The CDR3 consists of 15 residues. Germline values: CDR1 SNHLY, CDR2 FYNNEI. Here the CDR3 reads CASRGTGTSTDTQYF. Here the CDR3 DNA reads TGTGCCAGCCGAGGGACGGGCACTAGCACAGATACGCAGTATTTT.

This rearrangement joins TRBV29-1 to TRBJ1-1; D unresolved. Germline loops: CDR1 SQVTM, CDR2 ANQGSEA. This CDR3 is built from 11 residues. The V end lost 1 base, the J end lost 6 bases, and 6 bases lay between the germline ends. The CDR3 protein is CSVEGGSEAFF. As DNA, the CDR3 is TGCAGCGTTGAAGGAGGCTCTGAAGCTTTCTTT.

The chain uses TRBV7-9 and TRBJ2-7; 8 bases map to TRBD2. CDR1 is SEHNR and CDR2 is FQNEAQ in the germline V gene (reference sequence). The CDR3 has 13 amino acids. Trimming removed 5 bases from V and 7 bases from J; junction bases left unmatched: 7. The CDR3 region is CASSKAGVEEQYF. For the CDR3, the DNA is TGTGCCAGCAGCAAAGCGGGAGTGGAAGAGCAGTACTTC.

The chain has TRBV29-1 and TRBJ2-5; D gene uncertain. The CDR3 runs 13 residues. Germline V gene data show CDR1 as SQVTM and CDR2 as ANQGSEA. V lost 7 bases to trimming and J lost 2 bases, with 14 bases between them. CDR3 sequence (DNA): TGCAGCGCCGCTAATAGTGCGCAAGAGACCCAGTACTTC. Translating gives CSAANSAQETQYF.

This clone was counted a few times. J is TRBJ2-7 and V is TRBV14; 7 bases line up with TRBD2. The V segment lost 4 bases and the J segment 3 bases; nucleotides outside the gene matches: 6. Germline V gene lookup returns CDR1 SGHDN and CDR2 FVKESK. The CDR3 runs 14 residues. CDR3 in amino acids: CASSLLGGDYEQYF. For the CDR3, the DNA is TGTGCCAGCAGCCTATTGGGAGGGGACTACGAGCAGTACTTC.

J is TRBJ1-1 and V is TRBV6-4; no firm D call. The CDR3 covers 14 residues. The germline V gene has CDR1 MRHNA and CDR2 SNTAGT. V was trimmed by 4 bases and J by 2 bases, leaving 11 bases between them. In DNA form, the CDR3 reads TGTGCCAGCAGTGCCCACCGAGGTAACACTGAAGCTTTCTTT. Encoded protein: CASSAHRGNTEAFF.

The chain couples TRBV20-1 to TRBJ2-3; D unclear. The germline gives CDR1 DFQATT, CDR2 SNEGSKA (reference sequence). With 6 bases removed from V and 4 bases from J, the gap between germline ends came to 8 bases. CDR3 size: 11 residues. CDR3 sequence (DNA): TGCAGTGCCCTGGCTGCAGATACGCAGTATTTT. It translates to CSALAADTQYF.

This clone was observed once. The chain has TRBV7-2 and TRBJ1-2; a possible D gene is TRBD1 (5 bases). The V end lost 5 bases, the J end lost 5 bases, and 15 bases lay between the germline ends. Germline V CDR1 and CDR2: SGHTA, FQGNSA. There are 14 residues in the CDR3. CDR3 sequence (DNA): TGTGCCAGCAGCCCGTCGAGGGGTCGGTATGGCTACACCTTC. Amino acid sequence: CASSPSRGRYGYTF. Combining the CDR3 with reference TRBV7-2 and TRBJ1-2 gives the whole variable domain GAGVSQSPSNKVTEKGKDVELRCDPISGHTALYWYRQSLGQGLEFLIYFQGNSAPDKSGLPSDRFSAERTGGSVSTLTIQRTQQEDSAVYLCASSPSRGRYGYTFGSGTRLTVV.

V is TRBV15 and J is TRBJ2-7, with a possible D match to TRBD1 (5 bases). Germline CDR1 is LNHNV and CDR2 is YYDKDF (reference sequence). V was clipped by 0 bases and J by 3 bases, with 12 bases between them. The CDR3 is 15 residues long. The CDR3 protein is CATSRDMGQGYEQYF. CDR3 bases: TGTGCCACCAGCAGAGATATGGGGCAGGGCTACGAGCAGTACTTC.

The gene calls are TRBV11-2 and TRBJ2-1, with 8 bases identical to TRBD2. Germline trimming cut 5 bases from V and 4 bases from J; bases unmatched to any gene: 10. This CDR3 has 16 amino acids. Germline CDR1 is SGHAT and CDR2 is FQNNGV. The DNA of the CDR3 is TGTGCCAGCAGCCGAAGAATAGCGGGACCTTACAATGAGCAGTTCTTC. Amino acids: CASSRRIAGPYNEQFF.

The chain recombines TRBV10-3 with TRBJ1-1; D is unclear. Trimming took off 7 bases at V and 2 bases at J, with 8 bases between the two ends. The CDR3 is 12 residues long. CDR1 and CDR2 from the germline V gene are ENHRY and SYGVKD. The CDR3 sequence is CAIKGSNTEAFF. CDR3 nucleotide sequence: TGTGCCATCAAGGGCAGTAACACTGAAGCTTTCTTT.

This clone was counted a few times. The chain combines TRBV29-1 with TRBJ1-2; no definite D call. CDR3 length: 12 residues. Germline-derived CDR1 and CDR2 are SQVTM and ANQGSEA. Trimming stripped 7 bases from V and 7 bases from J, with 16 bases between. DNA of the CDR3: TGCAGCGGAAGGTTAGCGCCCGGTGGCTACACCTTC. Protein product: CSGRLAPGGYTF.

This clone was detected a few times. The rearrangement joins TRBV30 to TRBJ2-1, with TRBD2 identical over 11 bases. The germline CDR1 and CDR2 sequences are GTSNPN and SVGIG (reference sequence). The CDR3 is 13 amino acids. V lost 3 bases to trimming and J lost 7 bases; unmatched junction nucleotides: 2. CDR3 DNA: TGTGCCTGGAGGGGACTAGCGGAGAATGAGCAGTTCTTC. Residues: CAWRGLAENEQFF.

This rearrangement joins TRBV5-6 to TRBJ1-1; D gene ambiguous. V dropped 1 base and J dropped 1 base, with 5 bases sitting between them. CDR1 SGHDT and CDR2 YYEEEE come from the germline V gene. The CDR3 is 13 amino acids. CDR3 sequence: CASSLIRNTEAFF. CDR3 coding DNA: TGTGCCAGCAGCTTGATAAGGAACACTGAAGCTTTCTTT.

V gene TRBV29-1 combines with J gene TRBJ2-7; the D is unclear. Germline CDR1 SQVTM, CDR2 ANQGSEA. The CDR3 extends over 11 amino acids. V was cut by 5 bases and J by 0 bases, with 5 bases left in between. Here the CDR3 DNA reads TGCAGCGTTTCCTTCTCCTACGAGCAGTACTTC. It yields the protein CSVSFSYEQYF.

This clone came up a few times. The V and J genes are TRBV29-1 and TRBJ2-1; the match to TRBD1 covers 10 bases. Germline lookup yields CDR1 SQVTM and CDR2 ANQGSEA. The CDR3 totals 14 residues. V lost 6 bases, J lost 7 bases, and 9 bases stayed unmatched. CDR3 DNA: TGCAGCGTCGGCCCCGGGACAGGGGTTAATGAGCAGTTCTTC. Its protein product is CSVGPGTGVNEQFF.

The chain has TRBV7-6 and TRBJ2-2; maybe TRBD1 (6 bases). The CDR3 length is 15 residues. Germline loops: CDR1 SGHVS, CDR2 FNYEAQ. V was shortened by 6 bases and J by 0 bases, with 11 bases between the two germline ends. The CDR3 region is CASRGTNTNTGELFF. The CDR3 DNA reads as TGTGCCAGCAGAGGGACAAACACGAACACCGGGGAGCTGTTTTTT.

This clone has only one observation. This sample also contains other DNA sequences that code for the same CDR3. V usage is TRBV7-2 and J usage is TRBJ2-3; D gene unclear. V lost 2 bases to trimming and J lost 5 bases, with 8 bases between them. The CDR3 extends over 13 amino acids. Germline values: CDR1 SGHTA, CDR2 FQGNSA. As DNA, the CDR3 is TGTGCCAGCAGCTTACGAGGTGGAGATACGCAGTATTTT. As protein: CASSLRGGDTQYF. The complete variable domain, with remaining parts taken from reference TRBV7-2 and TRBJ2-3, reads GAGVSQSPSNKVTEKGKDVELRCDPISGHTALYWYRQSLGQGLEFLIYFQGNSAPDKSGLPSDRFSAERTGGSVSTLTIQRTQQEDSAVYLCASSLRGGDTQYFGPGTRLTVL.

This clone appeared a few times. The chain recombines TRBV10-3 with TRBJ2-1; 8 bases match TRBD2. This CDR3 region has 15 residues. Germline CDR1 and CDR2: ENHRY and SYGVKD. The junction had 4 bases not matched to a gene; V was cut back by 6 bases and J by 0 bases. CDR3 in DNA: TGTGCCATCAGAACGAGCGGGAGCTCCTACAATGAGCAGTTCTTC. This sequence encodes CAIRTSGSSYNEQFF.

This chain links TRBV30 with TRBJ2-5, with unresolved D. CDR3 length equals 12 residues. Trimming left V 2 bases short and J 9 bases short, with 13 bases between. CDR1 and CDR2 (germline): GTSNPN, SVGIG (reference sequence). CDR3 sequence (DNA): TGTGCCTGGAGTAAACGGGCCTCGGCCCAGTACTTC. This gives the protein CAWSKRASAQYF.

In this sample, this clone turned up a few times. The chain uses TRBV11-3 and TRBJ2-3; TRBD2 matches 7 bases. Trimming removed 1 base from V and 2 bases from J; junction bases left unmatched: 6. The V gene's germline CDR1 is SGHNT and CDR2 YENEEA. The CDR3 is 16 residues long. The CDR3 coding sequence is TGTGCCAGCAGCTTAGGGGCTAGCGGCTACACAGATACGCAGTATTTT. This encodes CASSLGASGYTDTQYF.

This sequence joins TRBV6-6 and TRBJ1-1; perhaps TRBD1 as D (5 bases). Trimming cost V 7 bases and J 4 bases, with 16 bases left between them. Germline CDR1 and CDR2: MNHNY and SVGAGI (reference sequence). This CDR3 has 14 amino acids. The CDR3 spells CASINTRGTTEAFF. The CDR3 DNA follows: TGTGCCAGCATTAATACAAGGGGAACCACTGAAGCTTTCTTT.

This clone was seen only once. The V gene is TRBV30, the J gene TRBJ1-5; D remains ambiguous. CDR1 and CDR2 (germline): GTSNPN, SVGIG (reference sequence). The V gene lost 0 bases and the J gene lost 2 bases, with 8 bases spanning the gap. The CDR3 is made up of 14 amino acids. The CDR3: CAWSVESGNQPQHF. For the CDR3, the DNA is TGTGCCTGGAGTGTGGAGTCGGGCAATCAGCCCCAGCATTTT.